What follows are 7 T cell receptor beta chains derived from one specimen sequenced in a study of blood T cell repertoires in COVID-19. Clones were read by immunoSEQ multiplex PCR, and TCRdb kept only the in-frame ones, dropping some. The table lists around 220,000 clones, roughly 84% of them singletons. Sample: peripheral blood. The receptor source for this set is a woman aged 40 to 50 with active or convalescent COVID-19.

V and J are TRBV28 and TRBJ2-7; 10 bases align to TRBD1. V shed 2 bases, J shed 3 bases, and the junction held 4 bases outside the gene matches. This CDR3 is 15 amino acids long. Germline-derived CDR1 and CDR2 are MDHEN and SYDVKM. CDR3 nucleotides: TGTGCCAGCAGTTTAGGGACAGGGGCGGGCTACGAGCAGTACGTC. It codes for CASSLGTGAGYEQYV.

The rearrangement links TRBV11-3 to TRBJ2-3, with TRBD1 identical over 9 bases. The germline CDR1 and CDR2 sequences are SGHNT and YENEEA. Losses at the gene ends were 4 bases for V and 6 bases for J; bases not matched to a gene: 14. The CDR3 extends over 17 amino acids. This CDR3 reads CASSYSTPGQGMDTQYF. The CDR3 coding sequence is TGTGCCAGCAGCTACTCAACTCCGGGACAGGGTATGGATACGCAGTATTTT.

The rearrangement uses TRBV11-3 and TRBJ2-1, with 7 positions matching TRBD2. CDR3 length: 16 residues. The ends lost 5 bases at V and 6 bases at J; junction bases unmatched: 13. The germline CDR1 and CDR2 sequences are SGHNT and YENEEA. CDR3 nucleotides: TGTGCCAGCAGCCTTTTGGGGGGGGTGGGTTCCAATGAGCAGTTCTTC. Translating it yields CASSLLGGVGSNEQFF. The variable domain in full, completed from reference TRBV11-3 and TRBJ2-1, reads EAGVVQSPRYKIIEKKQPVAFWCNPISGHNTLYWYLQNLGQGPELLIRYENEEAVDDSQLPKDRFSAERLKGVDSTLKIQPAELGDSAVYLCASSLLGGVGSNEQFFGPGTRLTVL.

The V gene is TRBV27, the J gene TRBJ1-5; 9 positions match TRBD1. The CDR3 consists of 15 residues. V trimming: 6 bases; J trimming: 5 bases; junction bases outside the gene matches: 8. Germline-derived CDR1 and CDR2 are MNHEY and SMNVEV (reference sequence). CDR3 DNA: TGTGCCAGCAGCATTGACAGGGGGAGGGATCAGCCCCAGCATTTT. As protein: CASSIDRGRDQPQHF.

In its sample, this clone was seen once. The genes are TRBV5-1 and TRBJ1-6, with 8 bases that match TRBD1. The CDR3 runs 16 residues. The V segment lost 1 base and the J segment 7 bases; nucleotides outside the gene matches: 7. CDR1 SGHRS and CDR2 YFSETQ come from the germline V gene. CDR3 region: CASSLNQGAANSPLHF. As DNA, the CDR3 is TGCGCCAGCAGCTTGAACCAGGGGGCTGCAAATTCACCCCTCCACTTT.

This chain connects TRBV5-1 to TRBJ2-1; 8 bases are a match to TRBD2. The germline gives CDR1 SGHRS, CDR2 YFSETQ. The V segment lost 9 bases and the J segment 0 bases; nucleotides outside the gene matches: 11. The CDR3 extends over 16 amino acids. The CDR3 spells CATTSVASRSYNEQFF. The CDR3 coding sequence is TGCGCCACGACTAGCGTAGCTTCACGCTCCTACAATGAGCAGTTCTTC.

The chain has TRBV2 and TRBJ1-5; 7 bases align to TRBD1. Germline V gene lookup returns CDR1 SNHLY and CDR2 FYNNEI. V shed 7 bases and J 7 bases; nucleotides not matched to a gene: 10. CDR3 length equals 14 residues. The DNA for the CDR3 is TGTGCCAGCATTCAACAGGGGCGAGGGCAGCCCCAGCATTTT. This codes for CASIQQGRGQPQHF.